These 30 T cell receptor beta chains share one sample of origin, sequenced in a study of post-analysis software for immune sequencing data. Overall study findings and caveats: About 5 TRBV segments (TRBV5-6, TRBV5-1 and TRBV20-1 among them) occurred more frequently in patients than in controls.

The TCR beta cDNA libraries contained unique molecular identifiers. Each CDR3 protein gets one entry after TCRdb re-called the PCR reads with MiXCR. The sample has about 810,000 distinct CDR3 sequences, roughly 50% seen once; the top ten hold over 4%. Which antigens these TCRs recognize remains unknown. Sequencing was done on a sample of blood. These receptors all stem from a girl aged 10-17 years with multiple sclerosis.

The V gene is TRBV20-1, the J gene TRBJ2-7, with 10 bases lining up with TRBD2. Germline trimming cut 6 bases from V and 3 bases from J; bases unmatched to any gene: 14. There are 16 residues in the CDR3. Germline CDR1 and CDR2: DFQATT and SNEGSKA (reference sequence). The chain's CDR3 is CSAPPSGRNSLYEQYF. CDR3 nucleotide sequence: TGCAGTGCCCCACCTAGCGGGAGAAACAGCCTCTACGAGCAGTACTTC.

The CDR3 nucleotides are TGCAGTGCCTGGGACAGGAGGACGGTGGGGGGCTACACCTTC. It yields the protein CSAWDRRTVGGYTF. The chain recombines TRBV20-1 with TRBJ1-2; 8 bases fit TRBD1. The CDR3 totals 14 residues. Trimming cost V 6 bases and J 8 bases; bases outside gene matches: 14. Germline V lookup: CDR1 DFQATT, CDR2 SNEGSKA (reference sequence).

The gene calls are TRBV19 and TRBJ1-5; TRBD1 might be the D (6 bases). The CDR3 is made up of 17 amino acids. Germline CDR1 is LNHDA and CDR2 is SQIVND (reference sequence). V lost 0 bases and J lost 3, with 15 bases in between. The CDR3 DNA reads TGTGCCAGTAGTATAGATCGTTCCAGGGGCGACAATCAGCCCCAGCATTTT. This gives the protein CASSIDRSRGDNQPQHF.

This clonotype has a handful of counts. The rearrangement links TRBV4-2 to TRBJ2-3; the D call may be TRBD1 or TRBD2 (6 bases each). Germline CDR1 is LGHNA and CDR2 is YNFKEQ. This CDR3 region has 17 residues. Trimming took off 0 bases at V and 4 bases at J, with 17 bases between the two ends. Written as DNA, the CDR3 is TGTGCCAGCAGCCAAGATCCTACGGGGGCCATGTCAGATACGCAGTATTTT. This sequence encodes CASSQDPTGAMSDTQYF.

V usage is TRBV20-1 and J usage is TRBJ2-3, with TRBD2 matching 13 bases. Germline values: CDR1 DFQATT, CDR2 SNEGSKA (reference sequence). This CDR3 has 17 residues. The V gene end was trimmed by 4 bases and the J gene end by 0 bases; junction bases not matched to a gene: 7. In nucleotides, the CDR3 is TGCAGTGCTATGGTACTAGCGGGAGGGACTAGCACAGATACGCAGTATTTT. Translated, it gives CSAMVLAGGTSTDTQYF.

This clonotype was counted a few times. The J gene is TRBJ2-5, the V gene TRBV10-3; 7 positions match TRBD2. Trimming removed 4 bases from V and 4 bases from J; junction bases left unmatched: 6. Germline-derived CDR1 and CDR2 are ENHRY and SYGVKD. CDR3 length: 14 residues. The CDR3 region has the DNA TGTGCCATCAGTGCTAGCGGTTGGGGAGAGACCCAGTACTTC. This encodes CAISASGWGETQYF.

For the CDR3, the DNA is TGTGCCAGCAGTCGGGGCCCGGACAGGTCCTACGAGCAGTACTTC. This encodes CASSRGPDRSYEQYF. The chain links TRBV6-5 to TRBJ2-7; TRBD1 matches at 7 bases. Germline lookup yields CDR1 MNHEY and CDR2 SVGAGI. This CDR3 contains 15 residues. The V gene end was trimmed by 5 bases and the J gene end by 1 base; junction bases not matched to a gene: 8.

This clonotype came up a few times. The genes are TRBV3-1 and TRBJ2-7; D not certain. V was shortened by 0 bases and J by 6 bases, with 12 bases between the two germline ends. This CDR3 has 14 residues. Germline values: CDR1 LGHDT, CDR2 YNNKEL (reference sequence). The CDR3 region has the DNA TGTGCCAGCAGCCAAGATTGGGCCAGACGCGAGCAGTACTTC. Its translation: CASSQDWARREQYF.

V usage is TRBV20-1 and J usage is TRBJ2-3, with D possibly matching TRBD2 (5 bases). The CDR3 contains 15 residues. The germline V gene encodes CDR1 DFQATT and CDR2 SNEGSKA (reference sequence). The V gene lost 0 bases and the J gene lost 2 bases, with 12 bases spanning the gap. CDR3 DNA: TGCAGTGCTAGAGATAGCCGGGAAGCCACAGATACGCAGTATTTT. This gives the protein CSARDSREATDTQYF.

This clonotype has only one observation. The chain is built from TRBV2 and TRBJ1-2; 8 bases align to TRBD1. The CDR3 is 13 residues long. Losses at the gene ends were 6 bases for V and 3 bases for J; bases not matched to a gene: 3. Germline loops: CDR1 SNHLY, CDR2 FYNNEI. The CDR3 loop is CASRDRVYYGYTF. CDR3 sequence (DNA): TGTGCCAGCAGGGACAGGGTTTACTATGGCTACACCTTC.

This chain links TRBV5-5 with TRBJ2-1, with 9 bases that match TRBD1. The CDR3 sequence is 15 residues long. The J segment lost 6 bases and the V segment lost 0 bases, leaving 4 bases of the junction unmatched. Per the germline V gene, CDR1 is SGHKS and CDR2 is YYEKEE (reference sequence). The CDR3, as DNA: TGTGCCAGCAGCTTGGCCCCGGGACAGGGCAATGAGCAGTTCTTC. Amino acids: CASSLAPGQGNEQFF. Variable domain in full (rest from reference TRBV5-5 and TRBJ2-1): DAGVTQSPTHLIKTRGQQVTLRCSPISGHKSVSWYQQVLGQGPQFIFQYYEKEERGRGNFPDRFSARQFPNYSSELNVNALLLGDSALYLCASSLAPGQGNEQFFGPGTRLTVL.

The chain is built from TRBV5-1 and TRBJ2-1; D perhaps matches TRBD2 (5 bases). CDR1 and CDR2 from the germline V gene are SGHRS and YFSETQ. This CDR3 comprises 14 residues. Between the trimmed V and J ends, which lost 0 bases and 2 bases, there was a span of 6 bases. CDR3 nucleotides: TGCGCCAGCAGCTTGGGGGAGACCTACAATGAGCAGTTCTTC. The encoded protein is CASSLGETYNEQFF.

The table lists this clonotype with a few counts. V is TRBV4-1 and J is TRBJ2-5, with D tentatively TRBD1 or TRBD2 (5 bases each). V was shortened by 0 bases and J by 0 bases, with 14 bases between the two germline ends. Germline V gene sequence: CDR1 MGHRA, CDR2 YSYEKL. The CDR3 runs 17 residues. The CDR3 sequence is CASSQDTGAAYQETQYF. In DNA, the CDR3 is TGCGCCAGCAGCCAAGATACCGGGGCAGCGTACCAAGAGACCCAGTACTTC.

This clonotype was seen only a few times. This chain links TRBV10-3 with TRBJ2-7, with D maybe TRBD1 (5 bases). Between the trimmed V and J ends, which lost 3 bases and 5 bases, there was a span of 14 bases. CDR3 length: 14 residues. From germline, CDR1 is ENHRY and CDR2 SYGVKD. CDR3 nucleotide sequence: TGTGCCATCAGTGACCTGGACAAGGTCCACGAGCAGTACTTC. As protein: CAISDLDKVHEQYF.

The chain combines TRBV10-3 with TRBJ2-1; possible D gene TRBD1, 5 bases. Germline-derived CDR1 and CDR2 are ENHRY and SYGVKD. There are 13 residues in the CDR3. V was cut by 3 bases and J by 8 bases, with 11 bases left in between. The DNA for the CDR3 is TGTGCCATCAGTGATTGGGGCGGCGATGAGCAGTTCTTC. Protein sequence: CAISDWGGDEQFF.

The chain recombines TRBV12-3 or TRBV12-4 with TRBJ1-1; D uncertain. The CDR3 totals 14 residues. Trimming removed 6 bases at V and 2 bases at J, with 13 bases between. The CDR3 protein is CASRPRAINTEAFF. The CDR3 DNA is TGTGCCAGCAGACCCCGGGCTATAAACACTGAAGCTTTCTTT.

J is TRBJ2-7 and V is TRBV10-3; 8 bases match TRBD1. The CDR3 spans 15 residues. Germline V lookup: CDR1 ENHRY, CDR2 SYGVKD. V gave up 6 bases and J gave up 3 bases; unmatched junction bases: 10. Here the CDR3 reads CAISPHRDRYYEQYF. Here the CDR3 DNA reads TGTGCCATCAGCCCCCACCGGGACAGGTACTACGAGCAGTACTTC.

The chain employs TRBV5-1 and TRBJ1-2; TRBD1 might be the D (6 bases). The V gene lost 0 bases and the J gene lost 6 bases, with 18 bases spanning the gap. Germline CDR1 reads SGHRS; CDR2 reads YFSETQ. This CDR3 region has 16 residues. CDR3 coding DNA: TGCGCCAGCAGCTTGGTACAGGGCGGGCAGTCCGATGGCTACACCTTC. As protein: CASSLVQGGQSDGYTF.

The rearrangement joins TRBV13 to TRBJ2-1; 7 bases line up with TRBD2. Germline values: CDR1 PRHDT, CDR2 FYEKMQ (reference sequence). The V segment lost 7 bases and the J segment 7 bases; nucleotides outside the gene matches: 22. CDR3 length: 18 residues. As DNA, the CDR3 is TGTGCCAGCAACATCCGGGGGGATCATGGGAGGACGGCGAATGAGCAGTTCTTC. Residues: CASNIRGDHGRTANEQFF.

This clonotype has just a few counts. The V gene is TRBV5-6, the J gene TRBJ2-3; the match to TRBD2 covers 8 bases. The ends lost 4 bases at V and 3 bases at J; junction bases unmatched: 13. Germline V gene data show CDR1 as SGHDT and CDR2 as YYEEEE. CDR3 size: 17 residues. The CDR3 coding sequence is TGTGCCAGCAGCATGCCGGGACTAGGGATCGGGACAGATACGCAGTATTTT. This codes for CASSMPGLGIGTDTQYF.

V gene TRBV6-5 combines with J gene TRBJ2-2, with D unresolved. V gave up 5 bases and J gave up 5 bases, with 12 bases separating them. Germline V gene sequence: CDR1 MNHEY, CDR2 SVGAGI. This CDR3 region has 14 residues. CDR3 bases: TGTGCCAGCAGTCTCGACTGGAATACCGGGGAGCTGTTTTTT. It is translated as CASSLDWNTGELFF.

The chain has TRBV6-1 and TRBJ2-1; 10 nucleotides line up with TRBD1. Germline assignment: CDR1 MNHNS and CDR2 SASEGT. The CDR3 has 16 residues. The junction had 3 bases not matched to a gene; V was cut back by 2 bases and J by 2 bases. The CDR3 spells CASSEMTGGAYNEQFF. CDR3 nucleotides: TGTGCCAGCAGTGAAATGACAGGGGGCGCCTACAATGAGCAGTTCTTC.

This clonotype was counted only a few times. V is TRBV7-2 and J is TRBJ2-7; tentatively, D is TRBD1 (5 bases). V was pared by 4 bases and J by 2 bases, with 15 bases between. The CDR3 length is 15 residues. In germline, CDR1 is SGHTA, CDR2 FQGNSA. The DNA of the CDR3 is TGTGCCAGCAGCTCATACCAGGCAGGGACCTACGAGCAGTACTTC. Protein product: CASSSYQAGTYEQYF.

The chain has TRBV6-5 and TRBJ1-6; the D is unclear. Between the trimmed V and J ends, which lost 6 bases and 0 bases, there was a span of 9 bases. The CDR3 is 15 amino acids. Germline CDR1 and CDR2: MNHEY and SVGAGI. The CDR3 DNA reads TGTGCCAGCAGATTCCTTAGCTCCTATAATTCACCCCTCCACTTT. Translating gives CASRFLSSYNSPLHF.

Only a few counts were recorded for this clonotype. J is TRBJ2-7 and V is TRBV20-1; 10 nucleotides line up with TRBD2. This CDR3 contains 13 residues. Trimming removed 5 bases from V and 3 bases from J; junction bases left unmatched: 4. CDR1 is DFQATT and CDR2 is SNEGSKA in the germline V gene (reference sequence). The CDR3 is CSALLAGLYEQYF. The CDR3, as DNA: TGCAGTGCTTTACTAGCGGGGCTCTACGAGCAGTACTTC.

The chain recombines TRBV6-5 with TRBJ2-1, with 9 bases that match TRBD1. The CDR3 length is 15 residues. Looked up from germline, CDR1 is MNHEY and CDR2 is SVGAGI. Trimming removed 6 bases from V and 5 bases from J; junction bases left unmatched: 8. DNA of the CDR3: TGTGCCAGCAGGGCCGGGACAGGGATTAACAATGAGCAGTTCTTC. This sequence encodes CASRAGTGINNEQFF.

This chain joins TRBV10-3 and TRBJ1-4; 7 bases align to TRBD1. V lost 6 bases to trimming and J lost 5 bases; unmatched junction nucleotides: 0. CDR3 length equals 12 residues. Germline CDR1 and CDR2: ENHRY and SYGVKD. CDR3 DNA: TGTGCCATCAGGGGACAGAATGAAAAACTGTTTTTT. Amino acids: CAIRGQNEKLFF.

This clonotype was counted a few times. The J gene is TRBJ2-3, the V gene TRBV11-2; 7 bases are shared with TRBD2. The junction had 12 bases not matched to a gene; V was cut back by 6 bases and J by 0 bases. The V gene's germline CDR1 is SGHAT and CDR2 FQNNGV. The CDR3 contains 17 residues. The DNA for the CDR3 is TGTGCCAGCAGAGTCCCGATCCGGGACTACAGCACAGATACGCAGTATTTT. Translating gives CASRVPIRDYSTDTQYF. Full variable domain (missing parts from reference TRBV11-2 and TRBJ2-3): EAGVAQSPRYKIIEKRQSVAFWCNPISGHATLYWYQQILGQGPKLLIQFQNNGVVDDSQLPKDRFSAERLKGVDSTLKIQPAKLEDSAVYLCASRVPIRDYSTDTQYFGPGTRLTVL.

This clonotype was counted between two and nine times. CDR3 in DNA: TGTGCCAGCAGTTTCGGCAGGGGAACGGGGCAGCCCCAGCATTTT. This encodes CASSFGRGTGQPQHF. The V and J genes are TRBV12-3 or TRBV12-4 and TRBJ1-5; a weak D match, TRBD1 (6 bases). V was trimmed by 3 bases and J by 7 bases, leaving 16 bases between them. This CDR3 comprises 15 residues.

The table lists this clonotype with a few counts. V gene TRBV20-1 combines with J gene TRBJ2-7; D is perhaps TRBD2 (5 bases). The CDR3 contains 12 residues. Germline CDR1 DFQATT, CDR2 SNEGSKA (reference sequence). CDR3 sequence: CSVGDDIYEQYF. DNA for the CDR3: TGCAGCGTGGGAGATGATATCTACGAGCAGTACTTC.